This TCR beta chain was captured by sequencing in a study of blood T cell repertoires in COVID-19. Study background: T cells, B-cell-depleted T cells, or PBMCs supplied cDNA or gDNA.

The table lists this clone with a count of one. Individuals drawn from 20 to 30 US areas were roughly 18 to 100 years old. Recovered participants had two consecutive negative NP/OP PCR tests, healthcare professional clearance, or symptom resolution. Trimming at V came to 8 bases and at J to 6 bases, leaving 10 bases not matched to a gene. The CDR3 extends over 13 amino acids. Per the germline V gene, CDR1 is GTSNPN and CDR2 is SVGIG (reference sequence). Authors' processing steps: Nucleated cell number was recorded as an estimate derived from reference gene primer amplification. Assay: immunoSEQ multiplex PCR; the TCRdb copy retains only in-frame clones and omits some. That table is the source of V, J and clone size, and D and trimming were worked out from the DNA. The top ten clones hold 1.2% of a sample with more than 300,000 clones, 85% to 90% of them seen once.

The sequencing input was PBMCs or T cells enriched from blood (not recorded which). The sequence derives from a woman younger than 30 who had recovered from COVID-19. The chain is built from TRBV30 and TRBJ1-1; the match to TRBD1 covers 9 bases. CDR3 sequence reads: CAGAGQGSSEAFF. In nucleotides, the CDR3 is TGTGCCGGAGCGGGACAGGGCTCTTCTGAAGCTTTCTTT.